These T cell receptor beta chains were read from a single sample in a study of memory CD4+ T cells and cytomegalovirus serostatus. Sequencing was performed with immunoSEQ multiplex PCR; in TCRdb, only in-frame clones are kept and a portion is missing. This table holds 35,000 to 55,000 clones, 75% to 85% found once. Input material: memory CD4+ T cells from blood. These receptors were obtained from an adult in good health and CMV-seronegative. CDR3s include the opening cysteine and the closing phenylalanine or tryptophan. Fields, in order: clone size, V gene, J gene, D gene, CDR3 DNA, CDR3 protein. A D gene is named only where the DNA matches it firmly. The size entry is marked missing in some rows and otherwise reads once, few, many or a size class.

-,TRBV6-5,TRBJ2-7,-,TGTGCCAGCAGTTACTCGAGAGTGGCCTACGAGCAGTACTTC,CASSYSRVAYEQYF
-,TRBV28,TRBJ2-7,-,TGTGCCAGCAGTCGCCTGACAACACAGGGTAGAGAGCAGTACTTC,CASSRLTTQGREQYF
-,TRBV7-2,TRBJ1-2,TRBD1,TGTGCCAGCAGCTTAGAAAGGGGGCCCAGGTATGGCTACACCTTC,CASSLERGPRYGYTF
-,TRBV9,TRBJ2-7,-,TGTGCCAGCAGCGAGGGGGGGGGCGAGCAGTACTTC,CASSEGGGEQYF
medium-sized,TRBV19,TRBJ1-6,-,TGTGCCAGTAGTAGTGAATTACCCAATTCACCCCTCCACTTT,CASSSELPNSPLHF
-,TRBV28,TRBJ2-2,TRBD2,TGTGCCAGCAGCTTGGCGGGGGGGACCACCGGGGAGCTGTTTTTT,CASSLAGGTTGELFF
medium-sized,TRBV29-1,TRBJ2-2,-,TGCAGCGTTAATTGGGCAGCCTACACCGGGGAGCTGTTTTTT,CSVNWAAYTGELFF
-,TRBV7-2,TRBJ2-7,-,TGTGCCAGCAGCTCCATGACTAGTTCGACCCCCTACGAGCAGTACTTC,CASSSMTSSTPYEQYF
-,TRBV7-3,TRBJ2-1,TRBD2,TGTGCCAGCAGCCCTCGGGGACTAGCGGGGGAATACAATGAGCAGTTCTTC,CASSPRGLAGEYNEQFF
-,TRBV27,TRBJ2-7,TRBD1,TGTGCCAGCAGCCCATCCGGGACAGGGATCTACGAGCAGTACTTC,CASSPSGTGIYEQYF
once,TRBV7-2,TRBJ1-3,-,TGTGCCAGCAGCCCCCTCCACGAAAACACCATATATTTT,CASSPLHENTIYF
-,TRBV6-5,TRBJ1-6,-,TGTGCCAGCACACCGGGAGGGTACGGCAATTCACCCCTCCACTTT,CASTPGGYGNSPLHF
-,TRBV21-1,TRBJ1-2,-,TGTGCCAGCAGCAAAGCGCTTCCGACGAGAAACTATGGCTACACCTTC,CASSKALPTRNYGYTF
-,TRBV6-4,TRBJ1-2,-,TGTGCCAGCGCCGGGGGGCTAGGCTATGGCTACACCTTC,CASAGGLGYGYTF